This T cell receptor (beta chain) derives from a study of blood T cell repertoires in COVID-19. Per germline, CDR1 MGHDK and CDR2 SYGVNS. This CDR3 has 14 amino acids. Trimming took 4 bases from V and 0 from J, leaving 7 bases between them. As originally analysed: Using reference gene primer amplification, nucleated cell counts were estimated. Sequencing used immunoSEQ multiplex PCR; TCRdb keeps in-frame clones, though not all of them. V and J calls and clone size come straight from that table; D and trimming were deduced from the DNA. Here the sample spans about 150,000 clones, approximately 90% being singletons. Participants were aged about 18 to 95 years, lived in 24 US areas, and enrolled virtually.

Sequencing was performed on PBMCs or T cells enriched from blood (not recorded which). The receptor was derived from a woman aged 25 to 39 with acute COVID-19. The gene calls are TRBV25-1 and TRBJ1-5; D is undetermined. The CDR3 sequence: CASSASYSNQPQHF. Written as DNA, the CDR3 is TGTGCCAGCAGTGCGAGCTATAGCAATCAGCCCCAGCATTTT. Looking up the rest from reference TRBV25-1 and TRBJ1-5 gives the full variable domain: EADIYQTPRYLVIGTGKKITLECSQTMGHDKMYWYQQDPGMELHLIHYSYGVNSTEKGDLSSESTVSRIRTEHFPLTLESARPSHTSQYLCASSASYSNQPQHFGDGTRLSIL.